These T cell receptor beta chains were read from a single sample in a study of glioma-infiltrating T cells. MiXCR was run by TCRdb on the multiplex PCR reads, yielding one entry per CDR3 protein. This table holds under 130,000 distinct CDR3 sequences, around 31% found once. Sequenced sample: glioma tissue, nonneoplastic brain tissue, or PBMCs (not recorded which). The receptors derive from a human donor with low-grade glioma or glioblastoma, undergoing nonglioma brain surgery, or in good health (not recorded which). CDR3s include the opening cysteine and the closing phenylalanine or tryptophan. Each record gives: V gene, D gene, J gene, clone size, CDR3 protein, CDR3 DNA. D genes are given only for firm matches. Size is omitted from some rows. Given values are once, few, many or a class for expanded clones.

TRBV6-1	NA	TRBJ2-1	NA	CASSQNGYNEKFF	TGTGCCAGCAGCCAAAATGGTTACAATGAGAAGTTCTTC
TRBV3-1	NA	TRBJ2-5	many	CASRGGTIQETQYF	TGTGCCAGCAGAGGGGGGACAATTCAAGAGACCCAGTACTTC
TRBV27	NA	TRBJ2-3	NA	CASSPEVGRDTQYF	TGTGCCAGCAGCCCGGAAGTGGGCAGAGATACGCAGTATTTT
TRBV20-1	TRBD2	TRBJ2-5	NA	CSARGGGEETQYF	TGCAGTGCTAGGGGGGGGGGGGAAGAGACCCAGTACTTC
TRBV12-3/TRBV12-4	NA	TRBJ1-2	few	CASSLGSGVEGYTF	TGTGCCAGCAGTTTAGGTTCAGGGGTTGAGGGCTACACCTTC
TRBV4-2	TRBD2	TRBJ2-3	NA	CASGNLKAGLTDTQYF	TGTGCCAGCGGCAATCTCAAAGCGGGACTCACAGATACGCAGTATTTT
TRBV6-1	NA	TRBJ2-3	many	CASSSRRGGSTDTQYF	TGTGCCAGCAGTAGCCGGAGGGGGGGCAGCACAGATACGCAGTATTTT
TRBV4-1	NA	TRBJ2-5	few	CASSQDGLARQETQYF	TGCGCCAGCAGCCAAGACGGGCTAGCGAGGCAGGAGACCCAGTACTTC
TRBV7-2	NA	TRBJ1-5	NA	CASSLLVDQPQHF	TGTGCCAGCAGCTTGCTAGTAGACCAGCCCCAGCATTTT
TRBV6-6	NA	TRBJ2-5	many	CASSYTLGETQYF	TGTGCCAGCAGTTACACTTTGGGAGAGACCCAGTACTTC
TRBV6-2/TRBV6-3	NA	TRBJ2-3	many	CASSYTGGHTQYF	TGTGCCAGCAGTTACACTGGGGGGCATACGCAGTATTTT
TRBV7-8	NA	TRBJ2-7	many	CASSLDNFYEQYF	TGTGCCAGCAGCTTAGACAACTTCTACGAGCAGTACTTC
TRBV3-1	TRBD1	TRBJ1-5	NA	CASSQGDRNQPQHF	TGTGCCAGCAGCCAAGGGGACAGAAATCAGCCCCAGCATTTT
TRBV20-1	TRBD1	TRBJ1-1	many	CSASSGTGYVAFF	TGCAGTGCTAGTTCGGGGACAGGGTATGTAGCTTTCTTT
TRBV30	NA	TRBJ2-1	NA	CAWSRRATYNEQFF	TGTGCCTGGAGTCGCAGGGCGACCTACAATGAGCAGTTCTTC
TRBV11-1	NA	TRBJ2-1	NA	CASSLTPATYNEQFF	TGTGCCAGCAGCTTAACACCCGCCACCTACAATGAGCAGTTCTTC
TRBV27	NA	TRBJ2-5	many	CASSSTMHGTQYF	TGTGCCAGCAGTAGTACGATGCATGGGACCCAGTACTTC
TRBV27	NA	TRBJ2-3	many	CASSPGILGTDTQYF	TGTGCCAGCAGTCCAGGGATTTTGGGCACAGATACGCAGTATTTT
TRBV24-1	TRBD2	TRBJ2-3	NA	CATSDTGTSTDTQDF	TGTGCCACCAGTGATACCGGGACTAGTACAGATACGCAGGATTTT
TRBV3-1	NA	TRBJ2-5	few	CASSQDRGETQYF	TGTGCCAGCAGCCAAGACAGGGGAGAGACCCAGTACTTC